The 3 T cell receptor beta chains listed next were all sequenced from one sample in a study of blood T cells in healthy people across ages. A sample-barcoded 5' primer and a J-beta primer mix were used in a second PCR of roughly 6 to 12 cycles. TCRdb re-called the 5' RACE reads with MiXCR, one entry per CDR3 protein. Here the sample spans 750,000 to 850,000 distinct CDR3 sequences, around 25% being singletons. This sample was also put to use in a study of T cells of mothers and their children.

The sequenced material came from blood. These TCRs come from a boy between 10 and 17 years old in good health.

This clonotype has ten or more counts. The V gene is TRBV29-1, the J gene TRBJ2-1, with a tentative D call TRBD1 (5 bases). This CDR3 comprises 10 residues. CDR1 and CDR2 from the germline V gene are SQVTM and ANQGSEA. The ends were cut back, 4 bases at V and 9 bases at J, with 7 bases in the middle. This chain's CDR3 is CSVAGREQFF. CDR3 nucleotide sequence: TGCAGCGTTGCAGGGCGTGAGCAGTTCTTC.

J is TRBJ2-1 and V is TRBV28; perhaps TRBD1 as D (5 bases). The CDR3 spans 14 residues. Trimming took off 3 bases at V and 7 bases at J, with 13 bases between the two ends. Germline assignment: CDR1 MDHEN and CDR2 SYDVKM. The CDR3 DNA sequence: TGTGCCAGCAGTTTCGGCAGGGTAAAGAATGAGCAGTTCTTC. Residues: CASSFGRVKNEQFF.

This rearrangement joins TRBV20-1 to TRBJ1-4, with D hard to call. The V and J ends lost 1 base and 8 bases respectively, with 11 bases between them. The CDR3 spans 13 residues. Germline assignment: CDR1 DFQATT and CDR2 SNEGSKA (reference sequence). In nucleotides, the CDR3 is TGCAGTGCTAGAGGGCTGGAAGGGGAAAAACTGTTTTTT. It encodes CSARGLEGEKLFF.